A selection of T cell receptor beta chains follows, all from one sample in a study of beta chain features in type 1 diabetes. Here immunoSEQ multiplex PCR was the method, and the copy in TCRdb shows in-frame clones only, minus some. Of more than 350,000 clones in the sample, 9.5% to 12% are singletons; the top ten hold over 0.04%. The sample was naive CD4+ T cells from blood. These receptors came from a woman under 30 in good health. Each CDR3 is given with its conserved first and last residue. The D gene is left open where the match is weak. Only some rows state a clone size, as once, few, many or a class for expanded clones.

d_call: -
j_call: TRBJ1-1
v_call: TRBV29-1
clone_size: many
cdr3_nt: TGCAGCGTTGCGGGACGGAGGAACACTGAAGCTTTCTTT
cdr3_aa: CSVAGRRNTEAFF

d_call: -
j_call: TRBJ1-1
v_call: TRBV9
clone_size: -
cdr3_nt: TGTGCCAGCAGCGTAGGAGGGGTTGGTCCCACTGAAGCTTTCTTT
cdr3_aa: CASSVGGVGPTEAFF

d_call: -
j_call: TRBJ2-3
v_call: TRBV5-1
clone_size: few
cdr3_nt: TGCGCCAGCAGCCCCTTCGGACCTGGGACGGATACGCAGTATTTT
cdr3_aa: CASSPFGPGTDTQYF

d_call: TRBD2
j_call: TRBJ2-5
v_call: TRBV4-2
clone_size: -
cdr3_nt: TGTGCCAGCAGCCAAGGGACTAGCGGTCAAGAGACCCAGTACTTC
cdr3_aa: CASSQGTSGQETQYF

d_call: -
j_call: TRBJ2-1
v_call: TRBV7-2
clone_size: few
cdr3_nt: TGTGCCAGCAGCTATAGCGGCCCCTACAATGAGCAGTTCTTC
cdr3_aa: CASSYSGPYNEQFF

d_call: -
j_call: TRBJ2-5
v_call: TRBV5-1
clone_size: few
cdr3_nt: TGCGCCAGCAGCCCTAGGACAGACCAAGAGACCCAGTACTTC
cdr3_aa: CASSPRTDQETQYF

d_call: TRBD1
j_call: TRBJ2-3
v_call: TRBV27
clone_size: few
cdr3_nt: TGTGCCAGCAGTTACGGCAGGGGGCTAGATACAGATACGCAGTATTTT
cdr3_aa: CASSYGRGLDTDTQYF

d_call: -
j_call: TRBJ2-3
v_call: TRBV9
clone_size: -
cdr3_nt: TGTGCCAGCAGCTTTAGTGGCTCAGGGGGCACAGATACGCAGTATTTT
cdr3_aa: CASSFSGSGGTDTQYF

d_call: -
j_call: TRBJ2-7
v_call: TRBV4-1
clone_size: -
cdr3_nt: TGCGCCAGCAGCCAGCCCAGCGTCGGCTACGAGCAGTACTTC
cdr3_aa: CASSQPSVGYEQYF

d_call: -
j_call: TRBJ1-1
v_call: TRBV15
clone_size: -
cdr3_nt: TGTGCCACCAGTACCTCACCCCGGGGAAACACTGAAGCTTTCTTT
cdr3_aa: CATSTSPRGNTEAFF

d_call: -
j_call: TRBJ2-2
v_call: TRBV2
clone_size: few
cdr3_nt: TGTGCCAGCAGTGAAGGAGTTACCGGGGAGCTGTTTTTT
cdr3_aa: CASSEGVTGELFF

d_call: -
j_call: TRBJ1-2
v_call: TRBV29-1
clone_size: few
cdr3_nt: TGCAGCGTTGCCGAGGTGCCTAACTATGGCTACACCTTC
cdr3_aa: CSVAEVPNYGYTF

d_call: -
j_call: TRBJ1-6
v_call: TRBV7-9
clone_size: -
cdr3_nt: TGTGCCAGCAGCACCGGAGGGAGGAAGTATTCACCCCTCCACTTT
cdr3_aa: CASSTGGRKYSPLHF

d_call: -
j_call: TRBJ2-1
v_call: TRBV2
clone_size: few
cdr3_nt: TGTGCCACCACGGACCCGGCGGGGATAAATGAGCAGTTCTTC
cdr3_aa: CATTDPAGINEQFF

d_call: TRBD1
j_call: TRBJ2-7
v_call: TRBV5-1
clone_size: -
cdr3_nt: TGCGCCAGCAGCCGGGACAGGGACTACGAGCAGTACTTC
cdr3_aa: CASSRDRDYEQYF

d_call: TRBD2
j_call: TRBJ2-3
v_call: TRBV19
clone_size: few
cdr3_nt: TGTGCCAGTAGGGTACTAGCGGGGGCGGATACGCAGTATTTT
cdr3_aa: CASRVLAGADTQYF

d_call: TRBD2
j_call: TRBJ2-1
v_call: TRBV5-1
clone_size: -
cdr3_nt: TGCGCCAGCAGTCCCCGCCAGGGAGGGAATGAGCAGTTCTTC
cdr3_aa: CASSPRQGGNEQFF

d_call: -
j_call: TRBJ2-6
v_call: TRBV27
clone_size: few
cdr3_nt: TGTGCCAGCACAGCCGGCTCTGGGGCCAACGTCCTGACTTTC
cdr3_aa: CASTAGSGANVLTF

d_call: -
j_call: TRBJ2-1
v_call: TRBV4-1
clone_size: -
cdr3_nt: TGCGCCAGCAGCCAAGAGGTGCGGTTCAGGATGTTCTTC
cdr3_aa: CASSQEVRFRMFF

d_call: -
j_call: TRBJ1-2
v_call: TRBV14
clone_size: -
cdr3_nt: TGTGCCAGCAAGGGGAGCAGGGCCGTCTATGGCTACACCTTC
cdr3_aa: CASKGSRAVYGYTF

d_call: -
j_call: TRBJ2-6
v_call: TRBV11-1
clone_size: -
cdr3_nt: TGTGCCAGCAGCCCGGGAGTCTCTGGGGCCAACGTCCTGACTTTC
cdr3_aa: CASSPGVSGANVLTF

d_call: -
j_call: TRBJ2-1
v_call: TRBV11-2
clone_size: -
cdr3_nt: TGTGCCAGCAGCTCGTCGGGAGTTCATGAGCAGTTCTTC
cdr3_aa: CASSSSGVHEQFF

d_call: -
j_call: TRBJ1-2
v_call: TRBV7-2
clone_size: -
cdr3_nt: TGTGCCAGCAGCTTCGACAGGCAAAACTATGGCTACACCTTC
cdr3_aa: CASSFDRQNYGYTF

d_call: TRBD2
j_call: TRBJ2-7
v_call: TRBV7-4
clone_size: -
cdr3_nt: TGTGCCAGCAGCTTAGCGCGATGGGAGGGTGAATACGAGCAGTACTTC
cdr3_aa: CASSLARWEGEYEQYF

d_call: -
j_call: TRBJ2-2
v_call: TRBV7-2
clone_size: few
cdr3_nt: TGTGCCAGCAGCTTAGACTCGACACCGACCGGGGAGCTGTTTTTT
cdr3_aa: CASSLDSTPTGELFF